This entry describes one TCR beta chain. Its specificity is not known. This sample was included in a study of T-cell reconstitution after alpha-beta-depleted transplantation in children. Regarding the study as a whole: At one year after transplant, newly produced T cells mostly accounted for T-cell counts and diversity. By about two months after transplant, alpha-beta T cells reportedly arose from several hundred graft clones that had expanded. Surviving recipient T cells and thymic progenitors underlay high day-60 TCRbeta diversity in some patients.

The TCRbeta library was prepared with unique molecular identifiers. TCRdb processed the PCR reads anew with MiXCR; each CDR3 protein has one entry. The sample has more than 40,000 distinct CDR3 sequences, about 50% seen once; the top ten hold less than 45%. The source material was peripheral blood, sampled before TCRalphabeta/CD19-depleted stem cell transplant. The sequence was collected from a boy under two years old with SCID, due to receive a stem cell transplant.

CDR3 region: CASSLGMANEKLFF. As DNA, the CDR3 is TGTGCCAGCAGTTTGGGGATGGCTAATGAAAAACTGTTTTTT. This chain joins TRBV12-3 or TRBV12-4 and TRBJ1-4; unclear D gene. With 3 bases removed from V and 3 bases from J, the gap between germline ends came to 8 bases. The CDR3 loop spans 14 amino acids.